A single sample gave rise to the 32 T cell receptor beta chains below, sequenced in a study of T cell responses to AZD1222 COVID-19 vaccine. The repertoire was sequenced with immunoSEQ multiplex PCR; TCRdb's copy has only in-frame clones and lacks some. The data contain some 150,000 clones, about 90% of them seen just once; the ten biggest clones take up 4% to 5.5%. The source material was peripheral blood, sampled on day 0 of MenACWY control vaccination. These receptors were collected from an adult in good health.

The chain uses TRBV19 and TRBJ2-5, with TRBD2 as a possible D gene (5 bases). Between the trimmed V and J ends, which lost 6 bases and 4 bases, there was a span of 15 bases. The CDR3 has 14 residues. From germline, CDR1 is LNHDA and CDR2 SQIVND (reference sequence). CDR3 sequence reads: CASSRDAAGETQYF. Here the CDR3 DNA reads TGTGCCAGTAGCCGGGATGCAGCCGGAGAGACCCAGTACTTC.

The rearrangement uses TRBV5-1 and TRBJ1-2; D not resolved. In germline, CDR1 is SGHRS, CDR2 YFSETQ. The V end was cut by 1 base, the J end by 6 bases, with 13 bases between. This CDR3 has 14 amino acids. Here the CDR3 DNA reads TGCGCCAGCAGCTTGCGGGAAAGAATTGATGGCTACACCTTC. Protein sequence: CASSLRERIDGYTF.

This clone has just one count. The rearrangement links TRBV5-5 to TRBJ1-1; the match to TRBD1 covers 11 bases. Germline V gene lookup returns CDR1 SGHKS and CDR2 YYEKEE (reference sequence). The CDR3 is 15 residues long. J gave up 7 bases and V 2 bases, and 7 bases lay outside the gene matches. Written as DNA, the CDR3 is TGTGCCAGCAGCTTTAGAGGACAGGGGGCTAATGAAGCTTTCTTT. Translating it yields CASSFRGQGANEAFF.

The gene calls are TRBV4-2 and TRBJ1-3; D is uncertain. CDR1 and CDR2 (germline): LGHNA, YNFKEQ. Trimming removed 0 bases from V and 2 bases from J, with 8 bases in between. CDR3 length: 15 residues. CDR3 nucleotide sequence: TGTGCCAGCAGCCAAGAAGCCAATACTGGAAACACCATATATTTT. Protein product: CASSQEANTGNTIYF.

The count of this clone is one. The DNA for the CDR3 is TGTGCCAGCAGTGAGGATCTTAGGGGTTCCGGCGGCTACACCTTC. This codes for CASSEDLRGSGGYTF. V is TRBV2 and J is TRBJ1-2; possibly TRBD1 for D (5 bases). V shed 3 bases and J shed 8 bases, with 19 bases lying between them. The CDR3 spans 15 residues. Germline loops: CDR1 SNHLY, CDR2 FYNNEI.

The genes are TRBV4-3 and TRBJ2-7; 9 bases line up with TRBD1. CDR1 and CDR2 from the germline V gene are LGHNA and YSLEER. The CDR3 runs to 15 residues. Unmatched junction bases numbered 7, after V lost 2 bases and J lost 5 bases. CDR3 sequence reads: CASSQNSGTGNEQYF. For the CDR3, the DNA is TGCGCCAGCAGCCAAAACTCCGGGACAGGGAACGAGCAGTACTTC.

V is TRBV5-1 and J is TRBJ2-7, with TRBD2 matching over 7 bases. The CDR3 is 13 residues long. Germline lookup yields CDR1 SGHRS and CDR2 YFSETQ. Losses at the gene ends were 4 bases for V and 7 bases for J; bases not matched to a gene: 8. In DNA, the CDR3 is TGCGCCAGCAGCCATGCGGGGGTTAATGAGCAGTACTTC. This gives the protein CASSHAGVNEQYF.

The rearrangement joins TRBV28 to TRBJ2-1; no clear D. From germline, CDR1 is MDHEN and CDR2 SYDVKM. V dropped 5 bases and J dropped 9 bases, with 14 bases sitting between them. There are 13 residues in the CDR3. CDR3 protein: CASSPPGRSEQFF. The CDR3, as DNA: TGTGCCAGCAGTCCCCCTGGCCGGAGTGAGCAGTTCTTC.

A single count supports this clone. As DNA, the CDR3 is TGTGCCAGCAGCTTAGGGGGGAAATTGAGCTCCTACAATGAGCAGTTCTTC. It codes for CASSLGGKLSSYNEQFF. The chain uses TRBV7-2 and TRBJ2-1; D assignment may be TRBD1 or TRBD2 (5 bases each). Trimming removed 1 base from V and 0 bases from J, with 13 bases in between. In germline, CDR1 is SGHTA, CDR2 FQGNSA. This CDR3 is 17 amino acids long.

The chain recombines TRBV7-9 with TRBJ1-3; 7 nucleotides align to TRBD1. This CDR3 region has 15 residues. V shed 3 bases and J 1 base; nucleotides not matched to a gene: 3. Germline lookup yields CDR1 SEHNR and CDR2 FQNEAQ (reference sequence). CDR3 bases: TGTGCCAGCAGCTTCAAGACAGGGTCTGGAAACACCATATATTTT. Encoded protein: CASSFKTGSGNTIYF.

This rearrangement joins TRBV11-2 to TRBJ1-2, with D perhaps TRBD1 (6 bases). The CDR3 runs to 14 residues. Germline V lookup: CDR1 SGHAT, CDR2 FQNNGV. Trimming took 1 base from V and 4 from J, leaving 10 bases between them. This CDR3 is CASSLGTGLYGYTF. The CDR3 DNA follows: TGTGCCAGCAGCTTAGGTACAGGGCTCTATGGCTACACCTTC.

This chain uses TRBV5-1 with TRBJ2-3, with 16 nucleotides matching TRBD2. Germline trimming cut 4 bases from V and 0 bases from J; bases unmatched to any gene: 8. Germline V gene lookup returns CDR1 SGHRS and CDR2 YFSETQ. This CDR3 comprises 19 residues. The CDR3 is CASSGGLAGGRSSTDTQYF. CDR3 bases: TGCGCCAGCAGCGGGGGACTAGCGGGAGGGCGGTCTAGCACAGATACGCAGTATTTT.

The chain is built from TRBV2 and TRBJ1-5, with D possibly being TRBD1 (6 bases). V was cut by 6 bases and J by 4 bases, with 16 bases left in between. The CDR3 covers 15 residues. Per the germline V gene, CDR1 is SNHLY and CDR2 is FYNNEI. The CDR3 reads CASRAYRDTNQPQHF. The CDR3 DNA is TGTGCCAGCAGAGCGTACAGGGATACAAATCAGCCCCAGCATTTT.

The rearrangement links TRBV6-6 to TRBJ2-2, with D perhaps matching TRBD2 (6 bases). The CDR3 extends over 14 amino acids. Germline V gives CDR1 MNHNY, CDR2 SVGAGI (reference sequence). V gave up 4 bases and J gave up 5 bases, with 11 bases separating them. Written as DNA, the CDR3 is TGTGCCAGCAGTTCATTTGGACTAACCGGGGAGCTGTTTTTT. It translates to CASSSFGLTGELFF.

The CDR3 loop reads CASSLAFERGYTF. The CDR3 region has the DNA TGTGCCAGCAGTTTAGCCTTTGAGAGGGGCTACACCTTC. V usage is TRBV12-3 or TRBV12-4 and J usage is TRBJ1-2; D remains ambiguous. V lost 0 bases and J lost 8, with 10 bases in between. The CDR3 covers 13 residues.

This chain links TRBV30 with TRBJ2-7; unclear D gene. Germline V CDR1 and CDR2: GTSNPN, SVGIG (reference sequence). The CDR3 runs to 12 residues. V was clipped by 1 base and J by 0 bases, with 4 bases between them. CDR3 sequence: CAWSGVSYEQYF. In nucleotides, the CDR3 is TGTGCCTGGAGTGGAGTCTCCTACGAGCAGTACTTC.

This clone came up a few times. This chain uses TRBV11-3 with TRBJ2-7, with D uncertain. Germline CDR1 is SGHNT and CDR2 is YENEEA. This CDR3 is 15 amino acids long. V was clipped by 1 base and J by 2 bases, with 12 bases between them. In DNA form, the CDR3 reads TGTGCCAGCAGCTTAGGCACCGGACGTCCCTACGAGCAGTACTTC. Translated, it gives CASSLGTGRPYEQYF.

The rearrangement joins TRBV5-5 to TRBJ1-6; D is unresolved. The germline gives CDR1 SGHKS, CDR2 YYEKEE (reference sequence). The CDR3 runs 13 residues. V was trimmed by 4 bases and J by 7 bases, leaving 9 bases between them. The CDR3 nucleotides read TGTGCCAGCAGCCCGTTACCAAATTCACCCCTCCACTTT. Translation gives CASSPLPNSPLHF.

The chain couples TRBV6-2 or TRBV6-3 to TRBJ2-1; TRBD1 matches 9 bases. This CDR3 has 15 residues. Germline V gene data show CDR1 as MNHEY and CDR2 as SVGEGT. V lost 6 bases, J lost 7 bases, and 10 bases stayed unmatched. CDR3: CASSSAGQGLNEQFF. CDR3 DNA sequence: TGTGCCAGCAGCTCCGCGGGACAGGGTTTAAATGAGCAGTTCTTC.

The chain uses TRBV3-1 (or the pseudogene TRBV3-2) and TRBJ2-2; 8 bases are shared with TRBD2. This CDR3 has 14 amino acids. Trimming cost V 4 bases and J 3 bases; bases outside gene matches: 1. Germline CDR1 reads LGHDT; CDR2 reads YNNKEL (reference sequence). The CDR3 here is CASSLGRDTGELFF. Written as DNA, the CDR3 is TGTGCCAGCAGCCTCGGGAGGGACACCGGGGAGCTGTTTTTT.

The chain has TRBV6-5 and TRBJ2-1; D unresolved. The CDR3 consists of 11 residues. From germline, CDR1 is MNHEY and CDR2 SVGAGI. V dropped 5 bases and J dropped 9 bases, with 8 bases sitting between them. The CDR3 DNA reads as TGTGCCAGCAGTCGCCTCCCTGAGCAGTTCTTC. Residues: CASSRLPEQFF.

The CDR3 DNA follows: TGTGCCAGCAGCTTAGTGATGACGGGAGGAGCCTACGAGCAGTACTTC. This sequence encodes CASSLVMTGGAYEQYF. The chain combines TRBV7-2 with TRBJ2-7; 7 bases align to TRBD2. CDR1 and CDR2 from the germline V gene are SGHTA and FQGNSA. V lost 1 base, J lost 2 bases, and 8 bases stayed unmatched. This CDR3 has 16 amino acids.

The chain recombines TRBV29-1 with TRBJ2-7, with TRBD1 matching 7 bases. This CDR3 spans 13 amino acids. With V trimmed by 6 bases and J by 0 bases, 5 bases remained unmatched. Germline values: CDR1 SQVTM, CDR2 ANQGSEA. The CDR3 nucleotides read TGCAGCGTCCTGGACAGGATCTCCTACGAGCAGTACTTC. As protein: CSVLDRISYEQYF.

This clone was found once. CDR3: CASSSQGGGTGELFF. The CDR3 DNA follows: TGCGCCAGCAGCTCACAGGGAGGGGGCACCGGGGAGCTGTTTTTT. This rearrangement joins TRBV5-1 to TRBJ2-2, with a tentative D call TRBD2 (7 bases). The V end was cut by 3 bases, the J end by 4 bases, with 13 bases between. This CDR3 is built from 15 residues. Germline loops: CDR1 SGHRS, CDR2 YFSETQ.

The rearrangement uses TRBV11-3 and TRBJ2-5; 7 nucleotides line up with TRBD1. Per the germline V gene, CDR1 is SGHNT and CDR2 is YENEEA. The CDR3 is 14 residues long. V lost 5 bases, J lost 1 base, and 4 bases stayed unmatched. In DNA form, the CDR3 reads TGTGCCAGCAGCACAAGGGACAGCCAAGAGACCCAGTACTTC. It specifies CASSTRDSQETQYF.

This clone was observed a few times. The V and J genes are TRBV19 and TRBJ1-1; no clear D gene. In germline, CDR1 is LNHDA, CDR2 SQIVND (reference sequence). The V and J ends lost 5 bases and 1 base respectively, with 11 bases between them. The CDR3 has 14 residues. CDR3: CASSPPHRNTEAFF. In nucleotides, the CDR3 is TGTGCCAGTAGTCCCCCCCACAGGAACACTGAAGCTTTCTTT.

The V gene is TRBV6-5, the J gene TRBJ2-5; D ambiguous. V shed 2 bases and J shed 0 bases, with 13 bases lying between them. Germline lookup yields CDR1 MNHEY and CDR2 SVGAGI. The CDR3 consists of 16 residues. CDR3 sequence (DNA): TGTGCCAGCAGTTACCCCGGATGGCGGTACCAAGAGACCCAGTACTTC. Translating it yields CASSYPGWRYQETQYF.

J is TRBJ1-6 and V is TRBV9; D is uncertain. V was shortened by 4 bases and J by 0 bases, with 11 bases between the two germline ends. The CDR3 spans 16 residues. Germline CDR1 and CDR2: SGDLS and YYNGEE. The CDR3 DNA reads as TGTGCCAGCAGCCCCCTCTCGAGCTCCTATAATTCACCCCTCCACTTT. Residues: CASSPLSSSYNSPLHF.

The chain joins TRBV19 to TRBJ1-2; no clear D. Germline CDR1 LNHDA, CDR2 SQIVND (reference sequence). The CDR3 is made up of 12 amino acids. V dropped 5 bases and J dropped 7 bases, with 11 bases sitting between them. The CDR3 DNA is TGTGCCAGTAGTCCCCGACACTTTGGCTACACCTTC. Its translation: CASSPRHFGYTF. The full variable domain, with the rest looked up from reference TRBV19 and TRBJ1-2, is DGGITQSPKYLFRKEGQNVTLSCEQNLNHDAMYWYRQDPGQGLRLIYYSQIVNDFQKGDIAEGYSVSREKKESFPLTVTSAQKNPTAFYLCASSPRHFGYTFGSGTRLTVV.

This chain's CDR3 is CAIGGGSSTDTQYF. The CDR3 DNA sequence: TGTGCCATCGGCGGGGGTTCTAGCACAGATACGCAGTATTTT. The chain employs TRBV10-3 and TRBJ2-3, with TRBD2 identical over 7 bases. This CDR3 has 14 amino acids. Per the germline V gene, CDR1 is ENHRY and CDR2 is SYGVKD. The V segment lost 8 bases and the J segment 0 bases; nucleotides outside the gene matches: 5.

The V gene is TRBV5-1, the J gene TRBJ1-3; the match to TRBD1 covers 7 bases. The CDR3 loop spans 18 amino acids. The germline gives CDR1 SGHRS, CDR2 YFSETQ. Trimming at V came to 0 bases and at J to 0 bases, leaving 9 bases not matched to a gene. CDR3 bases: TGCGCCAGCAGCTTGGCCTTCGGACAGGCCAGCTCTGGAAACACCATATATTTT. Residues: CASSLAFGQASSGNTIYF.

CDR3 region: CASSLMTANTEAFF. The CDR3 coding sequence is TGTGCCAGCAGCCTGATGACAGCGAACACTGAAGCTTTCTTT. The chain has TRBV2 and TRBJ1-1; perhaps TRBD1 as D (5 bases). The CDR3 is 14 amino acids. Trimming removed 6 bases from V and 1 base from J, with 12 bases in between. Per the germline V gene, CDR1 is SNHLY and CDR2 is FYNNEI.